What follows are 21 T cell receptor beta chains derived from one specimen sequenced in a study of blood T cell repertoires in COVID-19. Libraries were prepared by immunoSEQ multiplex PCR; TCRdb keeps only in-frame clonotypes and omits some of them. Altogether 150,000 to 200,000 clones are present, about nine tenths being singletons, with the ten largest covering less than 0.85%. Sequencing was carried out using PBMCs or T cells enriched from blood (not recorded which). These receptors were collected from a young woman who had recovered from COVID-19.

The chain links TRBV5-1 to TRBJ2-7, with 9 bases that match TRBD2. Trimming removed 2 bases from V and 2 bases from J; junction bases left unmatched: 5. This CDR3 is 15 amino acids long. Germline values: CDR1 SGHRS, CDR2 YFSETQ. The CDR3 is CASSFVGGRAYEQYF. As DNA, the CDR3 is TGCGCCAGCAGCTTTGTTGGCGGGAGGGCCTACGAGCAGTACTTC.

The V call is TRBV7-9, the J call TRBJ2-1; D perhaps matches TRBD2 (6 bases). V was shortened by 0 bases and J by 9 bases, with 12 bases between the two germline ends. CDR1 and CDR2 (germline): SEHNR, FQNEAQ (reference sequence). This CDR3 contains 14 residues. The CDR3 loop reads CASSLAVFSGEQFF. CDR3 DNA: TGTGCCAGCAGCTTAGCAGTCTTTAGCGGTGAGCAGTTCTTC.

The CDR3 DNA is TGCGCCAGCAGCCAAGCGCGAGCGGTCTCCTACAATGAGCAGTTCTTC. This translates into CASSQARAVSYNEQFF. The chain couples TRBV4-3 to TRBJ2-1, with D perhaps TRBD2 (5 bases). V was clipped by 1 base and J by 0 bases, with 10 bases between them. The CDR3 is made up of 16 amino acids. The V gene's germline CDR1 is LGHNA and CDR2 YSLEER.

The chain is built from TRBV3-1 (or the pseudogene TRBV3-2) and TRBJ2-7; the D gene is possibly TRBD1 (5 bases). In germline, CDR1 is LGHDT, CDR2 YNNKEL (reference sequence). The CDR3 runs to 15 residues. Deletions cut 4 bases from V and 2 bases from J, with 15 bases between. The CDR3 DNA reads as TGTGCCAGCAGCCTAGGGCCTATAGGGGCCTACGAGCAGTACTTC. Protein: CASSLGPIGAYEQYF.

CDR3 protein: CASGEGGSTPLGEQYF. The CDR3 bases are TGTGCCAGCGGGGAAGGGGGAAGTACCCCACTGGGCGAGCAGTACTTC. The chain recombines TRBV6-6 with TRBJ2-7, with D possibly matching TRBD1 (6 bases). Trimming shortened V by 8 bases and J by 6 bases, and 26 bases separated the two germline ends. CDR1 and CDR2 from the germline V gene are MNHNY and SVGAGI (reference sequence). This CDR3 has 16 amino acids.

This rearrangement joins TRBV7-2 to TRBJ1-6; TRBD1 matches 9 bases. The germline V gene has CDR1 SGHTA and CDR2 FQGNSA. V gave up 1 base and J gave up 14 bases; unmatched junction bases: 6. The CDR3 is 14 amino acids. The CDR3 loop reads CASSLGQGVPTLHF. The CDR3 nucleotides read TGTGCCAGCAGCTTAGGACAGGGGGTCCCCACCCTCCACTTT. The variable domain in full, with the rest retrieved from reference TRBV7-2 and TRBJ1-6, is GAGVSQSPSNKVTEKGKDVELRCDPISGHTALYWYRQSLGQGLEFLIYFQGNSAPDKSGLPSDRFSAERTGGSVSTLTIQRTQQEDSAVYLCASSLGQGVPTLHFGNGTRLTVT.

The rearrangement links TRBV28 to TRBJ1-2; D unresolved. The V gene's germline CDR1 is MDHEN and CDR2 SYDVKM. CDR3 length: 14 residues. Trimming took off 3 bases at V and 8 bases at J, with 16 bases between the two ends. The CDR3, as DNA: TGTGCCAGCAGTTTGCCCGGGGTGGCCGGGGGCTACACCTTC. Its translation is CASSLPGVAGGYTF.

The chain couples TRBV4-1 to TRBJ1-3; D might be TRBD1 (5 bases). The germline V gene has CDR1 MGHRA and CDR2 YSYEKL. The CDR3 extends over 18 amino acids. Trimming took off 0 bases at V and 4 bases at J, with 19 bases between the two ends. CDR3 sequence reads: CASSQDGQGRLSGNTIYF. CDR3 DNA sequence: TGCGCCAGCAGCCAAGATGGGCAGGGAAGGCTCTCCGGAAACACCATATATTTT.

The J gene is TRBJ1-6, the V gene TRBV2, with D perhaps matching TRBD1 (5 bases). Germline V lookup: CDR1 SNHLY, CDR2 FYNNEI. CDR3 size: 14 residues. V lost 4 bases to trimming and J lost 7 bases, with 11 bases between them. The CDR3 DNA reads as TGTGCCAGCAGTGGAGACGGGGGAAATTCACCCCTCCACTTT. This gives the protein CASSGDGGNSPLHF.

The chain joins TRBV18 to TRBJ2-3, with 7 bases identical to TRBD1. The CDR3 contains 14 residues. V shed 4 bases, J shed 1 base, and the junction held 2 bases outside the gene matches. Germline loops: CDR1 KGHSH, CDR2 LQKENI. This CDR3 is CASSRGTGTDTQYF. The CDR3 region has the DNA TGTGCCAGCTCACGTGGGACAGGCACAGATACGCAGTATTTT.

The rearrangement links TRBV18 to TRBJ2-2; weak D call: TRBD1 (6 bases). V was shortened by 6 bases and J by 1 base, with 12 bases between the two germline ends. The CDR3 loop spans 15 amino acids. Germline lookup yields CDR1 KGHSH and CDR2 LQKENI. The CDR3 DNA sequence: TGTGCCAGCTCCCCCGACAGGCTGAACACCGGGGAGCTGTTTTTT. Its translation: CASSPDRLNTGELFF.

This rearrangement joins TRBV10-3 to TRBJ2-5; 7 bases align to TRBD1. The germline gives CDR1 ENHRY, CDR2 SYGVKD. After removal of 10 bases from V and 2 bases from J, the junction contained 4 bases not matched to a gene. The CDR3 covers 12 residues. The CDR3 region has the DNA TGTGCCACCGGACAGGCACAAGAGACCCAGTACTTC. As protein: CATGQAQETQYF.

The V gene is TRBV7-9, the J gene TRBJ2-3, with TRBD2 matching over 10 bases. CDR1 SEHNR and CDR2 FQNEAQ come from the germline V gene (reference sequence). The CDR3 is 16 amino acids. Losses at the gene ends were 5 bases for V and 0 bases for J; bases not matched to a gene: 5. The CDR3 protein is CASSRLTSGSTDTQYF. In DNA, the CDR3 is TGTGCCAGCAGCCGCCTGACTAGCGGGAGCACAGATACGCAGTATTTT.

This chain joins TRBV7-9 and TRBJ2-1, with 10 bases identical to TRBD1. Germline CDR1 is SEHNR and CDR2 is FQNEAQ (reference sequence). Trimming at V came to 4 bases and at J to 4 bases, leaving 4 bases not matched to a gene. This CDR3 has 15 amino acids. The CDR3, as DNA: TGTGCCAGCAGCTCCGGACAGGGGGGATACAATGAGCAGTTCTTC. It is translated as CASSSGQGGYNEQFF.

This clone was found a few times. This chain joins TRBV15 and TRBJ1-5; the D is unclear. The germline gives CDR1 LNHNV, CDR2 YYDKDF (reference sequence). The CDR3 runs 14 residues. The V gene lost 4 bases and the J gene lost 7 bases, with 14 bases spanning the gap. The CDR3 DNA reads TGTGCCACCAGCACCTTCGGGAAGGGACAGCCCCAGCATTTT. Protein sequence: CATSTFGKGQPQHF.

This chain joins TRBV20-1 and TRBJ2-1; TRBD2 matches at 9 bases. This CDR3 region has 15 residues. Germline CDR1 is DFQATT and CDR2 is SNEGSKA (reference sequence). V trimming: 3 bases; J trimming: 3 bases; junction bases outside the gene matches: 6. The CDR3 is CSASARREGYNEQFF. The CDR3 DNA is TGCAGTGCTAGTGCGAGGCGGGAGGGCTACAATGAGCAGTTCTTC.

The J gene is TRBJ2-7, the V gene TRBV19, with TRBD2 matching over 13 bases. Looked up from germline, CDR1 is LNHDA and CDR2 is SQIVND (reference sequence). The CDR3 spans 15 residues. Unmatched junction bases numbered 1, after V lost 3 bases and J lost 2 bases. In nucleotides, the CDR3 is TGTGCCAGTAGTATGGGGACTAGCGGGACCTACGAGCAGTACTTC. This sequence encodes CASSMGTSGTYEQYF.

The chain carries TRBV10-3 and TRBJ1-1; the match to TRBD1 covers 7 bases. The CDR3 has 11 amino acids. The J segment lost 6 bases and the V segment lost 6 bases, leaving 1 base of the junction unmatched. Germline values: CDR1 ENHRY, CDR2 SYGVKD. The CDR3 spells CAIRGQAEAFF. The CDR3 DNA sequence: TGTGCCATCAGAGGACAGGCTGAAGCTTTCTTT.

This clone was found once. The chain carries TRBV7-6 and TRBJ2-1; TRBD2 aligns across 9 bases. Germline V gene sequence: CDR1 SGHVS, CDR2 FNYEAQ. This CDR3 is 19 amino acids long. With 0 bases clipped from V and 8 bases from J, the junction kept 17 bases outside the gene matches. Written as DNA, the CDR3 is TGTGCCAGCAGCTTAGCGCGGACTAGCGTCTATCTGAATTTCCATGAGCAGTTCTTC. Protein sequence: CASSLARTSVYLNFHEQFF.

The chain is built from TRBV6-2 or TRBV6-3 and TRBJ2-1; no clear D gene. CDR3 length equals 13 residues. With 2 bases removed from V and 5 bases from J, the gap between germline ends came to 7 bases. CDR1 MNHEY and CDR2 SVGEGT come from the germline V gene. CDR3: CASSYRGHNEQFF. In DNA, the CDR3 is TGTGCCAGCAGTTACCGCGGCCACAATGAGCAGTTCTTC.

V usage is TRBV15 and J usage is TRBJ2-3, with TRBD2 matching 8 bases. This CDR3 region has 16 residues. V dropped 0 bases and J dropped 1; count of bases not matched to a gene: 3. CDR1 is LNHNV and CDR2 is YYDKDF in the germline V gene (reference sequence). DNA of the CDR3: TGTGCCACCAGCAGAGAGTGGCGGGAGGGCACAGATACGCAGTATTTT. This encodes CATSREWREGTDTQYF.